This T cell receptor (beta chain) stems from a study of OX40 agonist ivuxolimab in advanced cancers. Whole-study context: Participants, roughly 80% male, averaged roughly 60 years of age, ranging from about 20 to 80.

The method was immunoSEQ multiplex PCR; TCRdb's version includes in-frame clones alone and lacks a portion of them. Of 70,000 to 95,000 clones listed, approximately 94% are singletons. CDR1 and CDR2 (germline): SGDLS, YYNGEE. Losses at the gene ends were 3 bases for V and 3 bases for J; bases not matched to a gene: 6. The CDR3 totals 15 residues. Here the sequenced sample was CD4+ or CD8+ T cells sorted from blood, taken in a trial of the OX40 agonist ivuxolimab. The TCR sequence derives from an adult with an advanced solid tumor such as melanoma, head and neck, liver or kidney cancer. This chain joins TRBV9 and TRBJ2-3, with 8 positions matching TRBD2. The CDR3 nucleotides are TGTGCCAGCAGCGCGAGCGGGAGAGGTACAGATACGCAGTATTTT. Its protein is CASSASGRGTDTQYF.